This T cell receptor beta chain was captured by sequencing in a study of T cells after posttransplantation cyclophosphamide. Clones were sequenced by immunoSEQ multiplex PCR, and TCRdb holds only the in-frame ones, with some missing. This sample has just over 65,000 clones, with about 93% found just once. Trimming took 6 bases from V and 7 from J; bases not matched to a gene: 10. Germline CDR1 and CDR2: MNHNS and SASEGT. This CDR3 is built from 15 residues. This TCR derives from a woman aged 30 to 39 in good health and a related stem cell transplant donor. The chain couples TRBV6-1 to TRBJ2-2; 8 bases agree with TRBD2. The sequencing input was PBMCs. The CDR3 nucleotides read TGTGCCAGCAGGATGTCGGGGGGGGCCATCGGGGAGCTGTTTTTT. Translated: CASRMSGGAIGELFF.